This entry is about one T cell receptor beta chain. Its antigen is currently unknown. The entry originates in a study of vaccination effects on CD4 cells after COVID-19. Whole-study context: From a couple of convalescent patients, samples were taken 16 days and one week before vaccination.

Peptide-pool stimulation followed by sequencing identified expanded antigen-specific CD4+ clonotypes in the ViraFEST assay. Isolating CD4+ T cells followed roughly ten days of culture. It was between March and December 2020 that the person had a SARS-CoV-2 infection confirmed by PCR. The germline V gene encodes CDR1 LGHDT and CDR2 YNNKEL (reference sequence). This CDR3 has 14 residues. Trimming stripped 1 base from V and 3 bases from J, with 6 bases between. Study-wide points: Convalescents' post-vaccination spike-reactive clones were chiefly new, vaccine-induced ones. Marked clonal contraction of infection- and vaccine-induced clones was seen late after vaccination.

Profiled with immunoSEQ multiplex PCR; TCRdb holds only in-frame clones, not every one. The sample gives some 56,000 clones, more than 65% of which show up once; approximately 5.8% is in the top ten. V and J are TRBV3-1 (or the pseudogene TRBV3-2) and TRBJ2-2; D is unresolved. The clonotype originates from a human donor who had a prior SARS-CoV-2 infection. Sequences were derived from CD4+ T cells from PBMCs cultured with HIV peptides, sampled before COVID-19 vaccination. Stated subset: HIV-1 Nef peptide pool negative control/reference culture. CDR3 residues: CASSQVVHTGELFF. CDR3 bases: TGTGCCAGCAGCCAAGTTGTGCACACCGGGGAGCTGTTTTTT.